The sample holds one count of the clone carrying this T cell receptor (beta chain). These data belong to a study of blood T cell repertoires in COVID-19. For the study at large: Samples of COVID-19 (acute and convalescent) were obtained from the United States, Italy and Spain. PBMCs, B-cell-depleted T cells, or T cells provided the cDNA or gDNA that made up the material.

The CDR3 extends over 12 amino acids. V was shortened by 4 bases and J by 2 bases, with 4 bases between the two germline ends. Germline V lookup: CDR1 SEHNR, CDR2 FQNEAQ (reference sequence). Methods used by the authors: Estimation of nucleated cell counts was performed using reference gene primer amplification. The method was immunoSEQ multiplex PCR; TCRdb's version includes in-frame clones alone and lacks a portion of them. V and J calls and clone size are copied from that table; D and trimming were computed from the DNA. The sample has about 14,000 clones, about 77% seen once. The V gene is TRBV7-9, the J gene TRBJ2-3; D remains ambiguous. Sequencing was done on a sample of peripheral blood. The source is a human donor in a cohort sampled during active COVID-19. CDR3 in amino acids: CASSSLTDTQYF. The CDR3 DNA reads as TGTGCCAGCAGCTCACTCACAGATACGCAGTATTTT.